Listed below are T cell receptor beta chains from one sample, sequenced in a study of T cell changes during pregnancy in multiple sclerosis. The method was immunoSEQ multiplex PCR; TCRdb's version includes in-frame clones alone and lacks a portion of them. The data contain tens of thousands of clones, about 88% of them singletons. This sample comprised CD8+ T cells from peripheral blood mononuclear cells, obtained in the third trimester of pregnancy. These receptors all come from a female donor with multiple sclerosis, enrolled in a pregnancy study. Each CDR3 is given without its conserved first and last residue.

v_gene,j_gene,CDR3aa
TRBV6-5,TRBJ1-2,ASSYLPDRRGNGYT
TRBV6-1,TRBJ2-3,ASSERGGAWTDTQY
TRBV16,TRBJ1-5,ASSPTGGRYNQPQH
TRBV27,TRBJ2-7,ASSPGGVSREQY
TRBV7-9,TRBJ2-1,ASSLNSGGALRNEQF
TRBV5-8,TRBJ2-5,ASSLAMAIQETQY
TRBV7-9,TRBJ2-1,ASSHRDRPYNEQF
TRBV2,TRBJ2-7,ASSLSSGTYEQY
TRBV29-1,TRBJ2-7,SVELADYEQY
TRBV5-1,TRBJ1-1,ASSLVAGPSSNTEAF
TRBV19,TRBJ2-1,ASSPTSGSYNEQF
TRBV6-6,TRBJ2-1,ASSYILAAYNEQF
TRBV27,TRBJ2-1,ASSTGGTGRNEQF
TRBV4-2,TRBJ1-1,ASSQGEEVQAF
TRBV30,TRBJ1-1,AWSRGQSSITEAF
TRBV6-6,TRBJ2-1,ASSYGGAGASNEQF
TRBV4-1,TRBJ2-1,ASSPGTFDEQF
TRBV7-9,TRBJ2-7,ASSSNHGLAGAYEQY
TRBV9,TRBJ1-1,ASSVSGIAEAF
TRBV7-8,TRBJ1-3,ASSLSRTGGNTIY
TRBV5-6,TRBJ2-7,ASSLGDSSLSSYEQY
TRBV2,TRBJ2-2,ASLRRDYTGELF
TRBV27,TRBJ2-5,ASSLLPGGPFQSETQY
TRBV5-5,TRBJ1-3,ASSLEGALGIPGNTIY
TRBV13,TRBJ2-7,ASSLREGPYEQY
TRBV4-1,TRBJ2-7,ASSQEWRERGLYEQY
TRBV5-1,TRBJ2-1,ASSWSGNEQF
TRBV7-9,TRBJ2-7,ASRPVSSYEQY
TRBV6-5,TRBJ2-2,ASRRAPNTGELF
TRBV7-9,TRBJ1-1,ASSQKRTGDLEAF
TRBV2,TRBJ1-2,ASSGTVGTHGYT
TRBV6-4,TRBJ2-1,ASSDYETGLF
TRBV4-1,TRBJ1-2,ASSPRVEDNYGYT
TRBV6-1,TRBJ2-7,ASSELAEREQY
TRBV7-7,TRBJ2-7,ASSLEGAYEQY
TRBV19,TRBJ1-3,ASRPGQGLGDGNTIY
TRBV5-1,TRBJ1-4,ASSATGTGNEKLF
TRBV11-2,TRBJ2-7,ASNNPMQGQGAYEQY
TRBV28,TRBJ1-2,ASRKDGTGVGGYT
TRBV5-1,TRBJ2-7,ASSSRGGPEDEQY
TRBV10-3,TRBJ2-1,AISEIGAGRLNNEQF
TRBV11-1,TRBJ2-7,ASSFTSTYEQY
TRBV10-1,TRBJ1-5,AISHRQLEGQPQH
TRBV27,TRBJ2-7,ASSGSRLAGEQY
TRBV23-1,TRBJ1-2,ASHRTYYGYT
TRBV5-1,TRBJ2-6,ASSTLGQPGANVLT
TRBV5-4,TRBJ2-7,ASSLGGPYEQY
TRBV18,TRBJ2-7,ASSSLAGDSYEQY
TRBV7-9,TRBJ2-7,ASSLGLAGGEQY
TRBV6-6,TRBJ1-1,ASSHRQPTMNTEAF
TRBV6-5,TRBJ2-3,ASSYSDRQTTDTQY
TRBV7-9,TRBJ2-7,ASSLPQSYEQY
TRBV4-3,TRBJ1-1,ASSQDLRQGVNTEAF
TRBV6-5,TRBJ1-2,ASSYSGSSLGGYT
TRBV4-1,TRBJ1-3,ASSLPGGAENTIY